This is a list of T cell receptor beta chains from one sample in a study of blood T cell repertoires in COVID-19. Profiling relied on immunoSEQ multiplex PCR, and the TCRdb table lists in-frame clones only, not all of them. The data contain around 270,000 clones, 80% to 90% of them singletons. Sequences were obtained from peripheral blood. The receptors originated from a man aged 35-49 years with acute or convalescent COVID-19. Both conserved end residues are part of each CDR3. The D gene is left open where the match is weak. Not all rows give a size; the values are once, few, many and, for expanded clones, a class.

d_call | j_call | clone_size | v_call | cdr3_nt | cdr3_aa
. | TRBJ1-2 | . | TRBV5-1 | TGCGCCAGCAGCTTTGGAGGGGACTATGGCTACACCTTC | CASSFGGDYGYTF
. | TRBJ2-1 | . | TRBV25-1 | TGTGCCAGCAGTGAACCCCGGGGTGAGCAGTTCTTC | CASSEPRGEQFF
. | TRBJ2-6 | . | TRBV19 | TGTGCCAGTAGTTGGTTCCCGAGCTCTGGGGCCAACGTCCTGACTTTC | CASSWFPSSGANVLTF
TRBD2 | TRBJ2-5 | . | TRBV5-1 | TGCGCCAGCAGCTTGACGGGGGGACCCCAAGAGACCCAGTACTTC | CASSLTGGPQETQYF
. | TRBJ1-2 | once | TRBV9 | TGTGCCAGCAGCGTAGCTCGCGGGGGAAGATATGGCTACACCTTC | CASSVARGGRYGYTF
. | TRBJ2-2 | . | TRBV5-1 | TGCGCCAGCAGCTTGTTATTCTTGGGACACCCAAACACCGGGGAGCTGTTTTTT | CASSLLFLGHPNTGELFF
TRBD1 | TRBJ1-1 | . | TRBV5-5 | TGTGCCAGCAGCTTGGGGGGCTACAGGGGTCGAGGCACTGAAGCTTTCTTT | CASSLGGYRGRGTEAFF
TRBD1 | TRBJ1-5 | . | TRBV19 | TGTGCCAGTAGTACCGACAGGGTCCAGCCCCAGCATTTT | CASSTDRVQPQHF
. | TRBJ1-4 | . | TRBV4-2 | TGTGCCAGCAGCGATTCTCAGGTTTTCGGACTGTTTTTT | CASSDSQVFGLFF
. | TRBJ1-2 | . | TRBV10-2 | TGCGCCAGCAGTGAGTCGCTGGGGGCTCGGGGCTACACCTTC | CASSESLGARGYTF
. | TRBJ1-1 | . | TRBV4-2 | TGTGCCAGCAGCCATTTCACAGGGTGGCAGGAGAACACTGAAGCTTTCTTT | CASSHFTGWQENTEAFF
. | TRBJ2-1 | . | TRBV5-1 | TGCGCCAGCAGCACTCAGGGGAGCTCCTACAATGAGCAGTTCTTC | CASSTQGSSYNEQFF
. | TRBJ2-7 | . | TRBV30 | TGTGCCTGGGGTAGGGGGTTCGAGCAGTACTTC | CAWGRGFEQYF
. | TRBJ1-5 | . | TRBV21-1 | TGTGCCAGCAGCGCGGACAGGGGAAAAGGGGATGGGGATCAGCCCCAGCATTTT | CASSADRGKGDGDQPQHF
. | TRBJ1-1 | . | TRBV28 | TGTGCCAGCAGTAAAGGGGCGAGGGCTTTCTTT | CASSKGARAFF
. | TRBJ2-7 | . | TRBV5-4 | TGTGCCAGCAGCCGGACGTCCAGGGCCCCCCCCTACGAGCAGTACTTC | CASSRTSRAPPYEQYF
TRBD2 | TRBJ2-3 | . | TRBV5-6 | TGTGCCAGCAGCCGTAGACTAGCGGGGCCTCGAACGCAGTATTTT | CASSRRLAGPRTQYF